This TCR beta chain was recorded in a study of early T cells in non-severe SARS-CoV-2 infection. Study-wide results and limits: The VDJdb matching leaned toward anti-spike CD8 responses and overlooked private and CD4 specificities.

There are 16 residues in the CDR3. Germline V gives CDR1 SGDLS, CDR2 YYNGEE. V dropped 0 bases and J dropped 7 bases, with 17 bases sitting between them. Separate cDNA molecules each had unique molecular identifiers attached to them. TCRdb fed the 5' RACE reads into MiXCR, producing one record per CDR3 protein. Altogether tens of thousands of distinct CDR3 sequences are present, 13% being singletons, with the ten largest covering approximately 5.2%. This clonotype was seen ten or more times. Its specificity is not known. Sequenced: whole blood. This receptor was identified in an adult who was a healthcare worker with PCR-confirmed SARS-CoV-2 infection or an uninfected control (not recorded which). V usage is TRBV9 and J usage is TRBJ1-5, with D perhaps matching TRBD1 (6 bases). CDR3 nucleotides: TGTGCCAGCAGCGTAGGAGGGGGTGATTTGGACCAGCCCCAGCATTTT. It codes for CASSVGGGDLDQPQHF. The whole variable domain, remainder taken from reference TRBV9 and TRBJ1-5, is DSGVTQTPKHLITATGQRVTLRCSPRSGDLSVYWYQQSLDQGLQFLIQYYNGEERAKGNILERFSAQQFPDLHSELNLSSLELGDSALYFCASSVGGGDLDQPQHFGDGTRLSIL.